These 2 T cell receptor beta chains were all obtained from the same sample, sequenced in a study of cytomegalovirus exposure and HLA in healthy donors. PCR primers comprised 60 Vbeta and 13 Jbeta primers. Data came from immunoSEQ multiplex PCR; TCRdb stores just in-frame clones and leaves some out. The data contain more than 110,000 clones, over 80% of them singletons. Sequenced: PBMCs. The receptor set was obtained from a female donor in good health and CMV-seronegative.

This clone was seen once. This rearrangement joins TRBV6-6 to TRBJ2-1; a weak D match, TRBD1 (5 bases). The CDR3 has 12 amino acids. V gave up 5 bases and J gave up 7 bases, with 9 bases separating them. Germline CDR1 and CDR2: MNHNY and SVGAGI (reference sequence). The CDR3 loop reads CASSGAANEQFF. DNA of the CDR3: TGTGCCAGCAGTGGGGCTGCTAATGAGCAGTTCTTC.

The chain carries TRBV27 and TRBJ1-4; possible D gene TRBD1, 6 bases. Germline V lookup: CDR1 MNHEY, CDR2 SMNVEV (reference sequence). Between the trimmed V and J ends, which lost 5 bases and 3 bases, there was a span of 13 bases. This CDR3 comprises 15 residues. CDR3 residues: CASSPRQAPNEKLFF. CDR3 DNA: TGTGCCAGCAGTCCACGACAGGCACCTAATGAAAAACTGTTTTTT.